One and the same sample provided the 26 T cell receptor beta chains below, sequenced in a study of T cell clonality in common variable immunodeficiency. Generated by immunoSEQ multiplex PCR, the TCRdb table keeps only in-frame clones and is missing some. The sample yields 50,000 or so clones, without any singletons. The sample consisted of peripheral blood mononuclear cells. The receptors here all came from a person aged 18 to 70 in good health.

This clone has at least ten counts. The read falls 3 residues short of the CDR3 end, and the missing part is taken from the germline J gene. This chain joins TRBV20-1 and TRBJ2-3; 7 bases map to TRBD2. V lost 4 bases to trimming and J lost 1 base; unmatched junction nucleotides: 5. Germline assignment: CDR1 DFQATT and CDR2 SNEGSKA (reference sequence). The CDR3 is 14 amino acids. The part of the CDR3 DNA that was read is TGCAGTGCTAACGGAGGACTAGGCACAGATACG. Translation: CSANGGLGTDT. The CDR3, in full, reads CSANGGLGTDTQYF.

This clone was detected only a few times. The DNA ends 3 residues before the CDR3 does, and the rest of the CDR3 is filled in from the germline J gene. The V and J genes are TRBV10-3 and TRBJ2-7; 9 bases align to TRBD2. Trimming took 6 bases from V and 4 from J; bases not matched to a gene: 7. The V gene's germline CDR1 is ENHRY and CDR2 SYGVKD. CDR3 size: 14 residues. The chain's CDR3 is CAIRNSGSLYEQYF. The sequenced CDR3 bases are TGTGCCATCAGGAATAGCGGGAGTCTGTACGAG.

Notes on this clone: One junction end disagrees with the germline gene, perhaps due to a read error. From the germline J gene comes the end of the CDR3, since the read stops 3 residues before it. The chain employs TRBV7-3 and TRBJ2-7; D possibly corresponds to TRBD1 (7 bases). The CDR3 contains 15 residues. The germline gives CDR1 SGHTA, CDR2 FQGTGA. CDR3 bases read: TGTGCCAGCTGCTTATTCGGAGGGGGCGGCTACGAG. Amino acids: CASCLFGGGGYE. The entire CDR3 is CASCLFGGGGYEQYF.

This clone was recorded at least ten times. The read ends 3 residues early relative to the CDR3; the germline J gene fills the gap. V usage is TRBV29-1 and J usage is TRBJ2-3; D perhaps matches TRBD1 (6 bases). Trimming shortened V by 5 bases and J by 4 bases, and 16 bases separated the two germline ends. Germline CDR1 reads SQVTM; CDR2 reads ANQGSEA. This CDR3 has 14 amino acids. The part of the CDR3 DNA that was read is TGCAGCGTTAGAGGGACAACTGGGGCAGATACG. It encodes CSVRGTTGADT. Given in full, the CDR3 is CSVRGTTGADTQYF.

The table lists this clone with many counts. The read gets to within 3 residues of the CDR3 end, and the germline J gene fills in the rest. The J gene is TRBJ1-1, the V gene TRBV5-4; 8 bases map to TRBD1. The CDR3 has 12 residues. V was clipped by 7 bases and J by 3 bases; unmatched bases: 2. The V gene's germline CDR1 is SGHNT and CDR2 YYREEE (reference sequence). The sequenced CDR3 bases are TGTGCCAGCCAGACAGGGGACACTGAA. This codes for CASQTGDTE. The complete CDR3 reads CASQTGDTEAFF.

This clone has more than one count but fewer than ten. Compared with germline, one end of the junction differs, possibly owing to a read error. With the read ending 3 residues before the CDR3 end, the germline J gene is used to fill in that end. The same CDR3 is also encoded by other DNA sequences in this sample. The chain recombines TRBV19 with TRBJ1-3, with D maybe TRBD1 (5 bases). CDR1 is LNHDA and CDR2 is SQIVND in the germline V gene (reference sequence). The CDR3 spans 13 residues. CDR3 protein: CASLPTARNTIYF. The sequenced part of the CDR3 DNA is TGTGCCAGCTTACCGACAGCAAGAAACACA.

Ten or more counts support this clone. The CDR3 end falls 3 residues outside the read, so it is completed with the germline J gene. The chain is built from TRBV19 and TRBJ2-1; 8 bases fit TRBD2. From germline, CDR1 is LNHDA and CDR2 SQIVND (reference sequence). CDR3 size: 15 residues. V trimming: 6 bases; J trimming: 3 bases; junction bases outside the gene matches: 7. The CDR3 sequence: CASRISGALYNEQFF. CDR3 DNA (partial): TGTGCCAGTAGAATTAGCGGGGCCCTCTACAATGAG.

This clone was seen ten or more times. With the read ending 3 residues before the CDR3 end, the germline J gene is used to fill in that end. The gene calls are TRBV7-8 and TRBJ2-7; 8 bases align to TRBD2. The CDR3 spans 16 residues. J lost 2 bases, V lost 4 bases, and 10 bases had no gene match. The germline CDR1 and CDR2 sequences are SGHVS and FQNEAQ. CDR3 DNA, as far as it was read: TGTGCCAGCAGCTCTACGTGGACTAGCAGCCCCTACGAG. Translating gives CASSSTWTSSPYE. The whole CDR3 protein reads CASSSTWTSSPYEQYF.

At least ten counts were recorded for this clone. The sequenced fragment ends 3 residues before the CDR3 boundary, so the rest is inferred from the germline J gene. This chain uses TRBV5-1 with TRBJ1-3; D unresolved. The CDR3 consists of 15 residues. From germline, CDR1 is SGHRS and CDR2 YFSETQ. The V end was cut by 1 base, the J end by 3 bases, with 11 bases between. Incomplete CDR3 DNA: TGCGCCAGCAGCTTGAAACCATCAGATGGAAACACC. Protein product: CASSLKPSDGNT. The CDR3 as a whole reads CASSLKPSDGNTIYF.

This clone was found many times. The junction differs from germline at one of its ends, possibly a read error. The DNA ends 3 residues before the CDR3 does, and the rest of the CDR3 is filled in from the germline J gene. V and J are TRBV11-3 and TRBJ2-2; 10 bases line up with TRBD2. Germline lookup yields CDR1 SGHNT and CDR2 YENEEA. There are 13 residues in the CDR3. CDR3 DNA, as far as it was read: TGTGCCACCAGCGGGAGGGGCACCGGGGAG. Amino acids: CATSGRGTGE. Given in full, the CDR3 is CATSGRGTGELFF.

At least ten counts were recorded for this clone. The CDR3 extends 3 residues past the end of the read, so its final part is completed from the germline J gene. This chain connects TRBV13 to TRBJ2-7; TRBD2 matches 10 bases. V lost 4 bases to trimming and J lost 0 bases; unmatched junction nucleotides: 6. CDR1 and CDR2 from the germline V gene are PRHDT and FYEKMQ (reference sequence). The CDR3 sequence is 16 residues long. Incomplete CDR3 DNA: TGTGCCAGCAGCTCTGGACTAGCGGAGAGCTCCTACGAG. Its protein product is CASSSGLAESSYE. In full, the CDR3 reads CASSSGLAESSYEQYF.

In its sample, this clone was seen a few times. Read sequence stops 3 residues before the CDR3 end, and the germline J gene provides the missing end. The chain combines TRBV7-8 with TRBJ2-3; TRBD1 aligns across 9 bases. This CDR3 spans 16 amino acids. The germline CDR1 and CDR2 sequences are SGHVS and FQNEAQ. Incomplete CDR3 DNA: TGTGCCAGCAGCTCCACGGACAGGGGACGTAATCAGCCG. It translates to CASSSTDRGRNQP. The complete CDR3 protein is CASSSTDRGRNQPQYF.

Many counts were recorded for this clone. The read finishes 3 residues shy of the CDR3 end, and the germline J gene is used to complete it. The chain employs TRBV7-6 and TRBJ2-1; 10 bases are a match to TRBD2. The CDR3 runs to 17 residues. The germline V gene has CDR1 SGHVS and CDR2 FNYEAQ. The V and J ends lost 5 bases and 3 bases, in that order; junction bases with no gene match: 10. CDR3 sequence: CASSTRTSGLNYNEQFF. CDR3 DNA, as far as it was read: TGTGCCAGCAGCACTCGGACTAGCGGCCTGAACTACAATGAG.

This clone was recorded at least ten times. The read stops 3 residues short of the end of the CDR3; the missing end is completed from the germline J gene. The gene calls are TRBV20-1 and TRBJ2-1; 8 bases fit TRBD2. The CDR3 extends over 14 amino acids. V gave up 3 bases and J gave up 2 bases; unmatched junction bases: 3. Germline CDR1 DFQATT, CDR2 SNEGSKA (reference sequence). The covered CDR3 bases are TGCAGTGCTAGTAGCGGGGCTCCCTACAATGAG. Encoded protein: CSASSGAPYNE. The entire CDR3 reads CSASSGAPYNEQFF.

Worth noting for this clone: The read ends 3 residues early relative to the CDR3; the germline J gene fills the gap. The chain employs TRBV19 and TRBJ1-1; 9 positions match TRBD1. The CDR3 length is 14 residues. CDR1 is LNHDA and CDR2 is SQIVND in the germline V gene (reference sequence). CDR3 DNA, as far as it was read: TGTGCCAGTAGTGGGCCGGGACAGGGCTCGAAA. Translated: CASSGPGQGSK. The full-length CDR3 reads as CASSGPGQGSKAFF.

In this sample, this clone turned up many times. The missing CDR3 end, 3 residues past where the read stops, is filled in from the germline J gene. The chain couples TRBV5-1 to TRBJ1-2; D unresolved. This CDR3 has 18 amino acids. Trimming removed 0 bases from V and 3 bases from J, with 21 bases in between. CDR1 and CDR2 (germline): SGHRS, YFSETQ. The CDR3 region is CASSLATGGSGGDYGYTF. CDR3 DNA (partial): TGCGCCAGCAGCTTGGCCACGGGTGGCAGCGGTGGGGACTATGGC.

With regard to this clone: The sequence runs out 3 residues before the end of the CDR3; the remainder is reconstructed from the germline J gene. The chain has TRBV11-2 and TRBJ1-6; 10 nucleotides align to TRBD1. Per germline, CDR1 SGHAT and CDR2 FQNNGV. The CDR3 extends over 15 amino acids. With 5 bases clipped from V and 11 bases from J, the junction kept 9 bases outside the gene matches. The CDR3 bases that were read are TGTGCCAGCAGCCCCCGGACAGGGGGGGGTGCACCC. Protein product: CASSPRTGGGAP. In full, the CDR3 is CASSPRTGGGAPLHF.

This clone came up a few times. The read ends 3 residues early relative to the CDR3; the germline J gene fills the gap. The V and J genes are TRBV30 and TRBJ1-2; no definite D call. This CDR3 spans 14 amino acids. Germline V gene data show CDR1 as GTSNPN and CDR2 as SVGIG (reference sequence). The CDR3 sequence: CAWSRAGARYDYTF. The CDR3 DNA, read in part, is TGTGCCTGGAGTCGAGCGGGAGCTCGATACGAC.

With regard to this clone: Sequencing ends 3 residues short of the CDR3 end; the germline J gene provides the rest. V is TRBV6-1 and J is TRBJ1-2; TRBD1 is a possible D gene (6 bases). Germline CDR1 is MNHNS and CDR2 is SASEGT. The CDR3 extends over 16 amino acids. V gave up 0 bases and J gave up 4 bases, with 15 bases separating them. CDR3 DNA (partial): TGTGCCAGCAGTGAAGCGTGGGGGCGAGGGAGCTATGGC. Protein product: CASSEAWGRGSYG. The CDR3 reads in full as CASSEAWGRGSYGYTF.

This clone appeared many times. The chain's CDR3 is CASGSRQLNTEAFF. The CDR3 DNA, read in part, is TGTGCTAGTGGTTCAAGACAGCTCAACACTGAA. This sequence joins TRBV12-5 and TRBJ1-1; D may be TRBD1 (5 bases). The CDR3 end falls 3 residues outside the read, so it is completed with the germline J gene. CDR1 is LGHNT, CDR2 FRNRAP, per germline. Trimming pared 4 bases from V and 2 bases from J, leaving 11 bases between. There are 14 residues in the CDR3.

For this clone: The observed sequence ends 3 residues before the CDR3 terminus, with the missing tail filled in from the germline J gene. The rearrangement links TRBV7-8 to TRBJ1-2; possible D gene TRBD1, 5 bases. The germline V gene encodes CDR1 SGHVS and CDR2 FQNEAQ. The CDR3 length is 13 residues. The sequenced part of the CDR3 DNA is TGTGCCAGCAGCTTAGGTCAGGGTGGAGGC. It translates to CASSLGQGGG. The entire CDR3 protein reads CASSLGQGGGYTF.

This clone has just a few counts. The read gets to within 3 residues of the CDR3 end, and the germline J gene fills in the rest. J is TRBJ1-1 and V is TRBV19, with 10 bases aligning to TRBD1. J gave up 4 bases and V 5 bases, and 16 bases lay outside the gene matches. CDR3 length: 18 residues. Germline-derived CDR1 and CDR2 are LNHDA and SQIVND (reference sequence). The CDR3 bases that were read are TGTGCCAGTAGTTCAGTTAGGACAGGGGGATCCGGGGCCACTGAA. It yields the protein CASSSVRTGGSGATE. The entire CDR3 sequence reads CASSSVRTGGSGATEAFF.

This clone came up many times. Read data end 3 residues before the CDR3 end; the end is taken from the germline J gene. The chain combines TRBV30 with TRBJ2-7; tentative D call: TRBD1 (7 bases). Looked up from germline, CDR1 is GTSNPN and CDR2 is SVGIG (reference sequence). The CDR3 totals 13 residues. Trimming shortened V by 3 bases and J by 2 bases, and 11 bases separated the two germline ends. CDR3 DNA (partial): TGTGCCTGGAGGCGGGACAGTACCTACGAG. Translating gives CAWRRDSTYE. From start to end, the CDR3 is CAWRRDSTYEQYF.

Concerning this clone itself: The read terminates 3 residues before the CDR3 end, so the remaining end is supplied by the germline J gene. The V gene is TRBV19, the J gene TRBJ1-1, with TRBD1 matching over 7 bases. Per germline, CDR1 LNHDA and CDR2 SQIVND (reference sequence). The CDR3 totals 12 residues. J gave up 3 bases and V 9 bases, and 4 bases lay outside the gene matches. The CDR3 is CASRDSYTEAFF. CDR3 bases read: TGTGCCAGCAGGGACAGTTACACTGAA. The full variable domain, rest sourced from reference TRBV19 and TRBJ1-1, is DGGITQSPKYLFRKEGQNVTLSCEQNLNHDAMYWYRQDPGQGLRLIYYSQIVNDFQKGDIAEGYSVSREKKESFPLTVTSAQKNPTAFYLCASRDSYTEAFFGQGTRLTVV.

This clone was seen many times. The CDR3 end is not reached by the read, which stops 3 residues before it; the germline J gene fills it in. This chain connects TRBV20-1 to TRBJ2-3; 12 nucleotides match TRBD2. This CDR3 region has 15 residues. Germline CDR1 is DFQATT and CDR2 is SNEGSKA (reference sequence). Trimming cost V 5 bases and J 2 bases; bases outside gene matches: 5. CDR3 DNA, as far as it was read: TGCAGTGCTCCCCGGACTAGCGGGAACACAGATACG. It translates to CSAPRTSGNTDT. The whole CDR3 protein is CSAPRTSGNTDTQYF.

This clone came up many times. The read gets to within 3 residues of the CDR3 end, and the germline J gene fills in the rest. V gene TRBV29-1 combines with J gene TRBJ2-5, with 8 bases matching TRBD1. With 6 bases clipped from V and 2 bases from J, the junction kept 5 bases outside the gene matches. The CDR3 has 13 residues. Per the germline V gene, CDR1 is SQVTM and CDR2 is ANQGSEA. CDR3 sequence: CSVWTGWQETQYF. The CDR3 bases that were read are TGCAGCGTATGGACAGGGTGGCAAGAGACC.